The sequence of this T cell receptor beta chain was determined in a study of T cells in Graves' hyperthyroidism and ophthalmopathy. Study-level information: Before any treatment, at initial diagnosis, peripheral blood was collected. Study results and caveats: Stable hyperthyroidism was separated from ophthalmopathy by a model based on 13 V-J features.

The study defined stable Graves' hyperthyroidism as no ophthalmopathy progression within 18 months. Patients between 18 and 65 years old had hyperthyroidism, newly diagnosed and lasting under 2 months. CDR1 is SEHNR and CDR2 is FQNEAQ in the germline V gene (reference sequence). This CDR3 region has 12 residues. V was shortened by 0 bases and J by 7 bases, with 4 bases between the two germline ends. It was RNA transcripts that yielded the amplified TCR beta CDR3 regions. First-round RT-PCR of the TCR CDR3 relied on the HTBI primer set. A single record per CDR3 protein comes from TCRdb applying MiXCR to the multiplex PCR reads. The repertoire includes some 460,000 distinct CDR3 sequences, around a sixth of them detected once, and around 7.7% sits in the top ten. In this sample, this clonotype turned up many times. The antigen is undetermined.

This TCR came from a woman aged 18 to 35 with Graves' hyperthyroidism. V gene TRBV7-9 combines with J gene TRBJ2-1; D not certain. The sample taken for sequencing was blood. The CDR3 nucleotides read TGTGCCAGCAGCTTAGCAAGGAATGAGCAGTTCTTC. This codes for CASSLARNEQFF.